This T cell receptor beta chain came from a study of T cell clonality in common variable immunodeficiency. General observations from the study: In common variable immunodeficiency, TCR beta chains reportedly carried fewer deletions and N-nucleotide insertions.

Here immunoSEQ multiplex PCR was the method, and the copy in TCRdb shows in-frame clones only, minus some. The sample contains about 60,000 clones, none of them singletons. This clone was seen at least ten times. Antigen specificity is unknown. The read gets to within 3 residues of the CDR3 end, and the germline J gene fills in the rest. Germline V gene lookup returns CDR1 DFQATT and CDR2 SNEGSKA (reference sequence). The V gene end was trimmed by 0 bases and the J gene end by 5 bases; junction bases not matched to a gene: 8. This CDR3 spans 16 amino acids. This receptor was identified in a person aged 18 to 69 in good health. The chain is built from TRBV20-1 and TRBJ2-3; 10 nucleotides agree with TRBD2. The sample taken for sequencing was peripheral blood mononuclear cells. Incomplete CDR3 DNA: TGCAGTGCTAGAGATGAGAGCGGGGGGGCTAGAGATACG. Translation: CSARDESGGARDT. The entire CDR3 is CSARDESGGARDTQYF.